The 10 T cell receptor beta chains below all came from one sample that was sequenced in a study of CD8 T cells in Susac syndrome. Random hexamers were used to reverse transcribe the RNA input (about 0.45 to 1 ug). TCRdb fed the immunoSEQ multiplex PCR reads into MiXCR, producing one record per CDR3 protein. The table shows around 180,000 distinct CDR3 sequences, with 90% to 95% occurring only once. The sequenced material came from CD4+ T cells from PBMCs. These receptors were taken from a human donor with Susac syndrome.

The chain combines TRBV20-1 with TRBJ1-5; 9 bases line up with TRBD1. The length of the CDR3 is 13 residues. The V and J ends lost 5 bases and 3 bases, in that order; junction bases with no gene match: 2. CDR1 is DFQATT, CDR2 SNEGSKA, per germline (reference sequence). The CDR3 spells CSAWTGDNQPQHF. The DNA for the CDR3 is TGCAGTGCTTGGACAGGGGACAATCAGCCCCAGCATTTT.

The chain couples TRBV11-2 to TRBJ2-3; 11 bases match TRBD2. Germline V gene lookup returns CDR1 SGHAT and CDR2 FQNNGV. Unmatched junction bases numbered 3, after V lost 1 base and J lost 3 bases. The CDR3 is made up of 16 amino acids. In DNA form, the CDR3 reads TGTGCCAGCAGCTTAGGACTAGCGGGGTCTACAGATACGCAGTATTTT. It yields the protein CASSLGLAGSTDTQYF.

The CDR3 reads CSARPGLAGGPSTDTQYF. As DNA, the CDR3 is TGCAGTGCTAGACCGGGACTAGCGGGGGGACCTTCCACAGATACGCAGTATTTT. This chain links TRBV20-1 with TRBJ2-3; 15 bases agree with TRBD2. The CDR3 sequence is 18 residues long. V gave up 2 bases and J gave up 2 bases; unmatched junction bases: 8. Germline V gene data show CDR1 as DFQATT and CDR2 as SNEGSKA (reference sequence).

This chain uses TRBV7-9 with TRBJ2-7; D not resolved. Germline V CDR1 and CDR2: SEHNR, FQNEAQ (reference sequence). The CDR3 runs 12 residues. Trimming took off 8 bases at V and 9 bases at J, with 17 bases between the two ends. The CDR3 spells CASATLSPGQYF. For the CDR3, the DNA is TGTGCCAGCGCCACCCTATCTCCAGGGCAGTACTTC.

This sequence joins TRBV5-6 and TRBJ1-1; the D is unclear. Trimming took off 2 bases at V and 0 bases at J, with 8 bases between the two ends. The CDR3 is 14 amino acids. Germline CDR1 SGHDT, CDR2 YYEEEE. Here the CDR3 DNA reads TGTGCCAGCAGCTTCGGACGCATGAACACTGAAGCTTTCTTT. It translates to CASSFGRMNTEAFF.

The CDR3 DNA is TGCGCCAGCAGCCTCCAATATACAGGGGATGAGCAGTTCTTC. Its translation: CASSLQYTGDEQFF. The rearrangement joins TRBV4-1 to TRBJ2-1; 7 bases are shared with TRBD1. Trimming at V came to 4 bases and at J to 8 bases, leaving 8 bases not matched to a gene. The CDR3 loop spans 14 amino acids. Germline-derived CDR1 and CDR2 are MGHRA and YSYEKL.

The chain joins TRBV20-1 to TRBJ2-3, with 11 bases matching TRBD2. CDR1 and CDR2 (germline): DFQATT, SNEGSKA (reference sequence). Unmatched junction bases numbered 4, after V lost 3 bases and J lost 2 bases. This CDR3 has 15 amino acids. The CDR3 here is CSASASGGNTDTQYF. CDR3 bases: TGCAGTGCTAGCGCTAGCGGGGGGAACACAGATACGCAGTATTTT.

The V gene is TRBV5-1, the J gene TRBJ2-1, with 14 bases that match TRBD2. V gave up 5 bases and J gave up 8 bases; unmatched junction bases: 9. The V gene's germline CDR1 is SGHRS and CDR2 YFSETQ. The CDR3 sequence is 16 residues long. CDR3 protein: CASRDTGTSGGDEQFF. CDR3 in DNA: TGCGCCAGCAGAGATACCGGGACTAGCGGGGGAGATGAGCAGTTCTTC.

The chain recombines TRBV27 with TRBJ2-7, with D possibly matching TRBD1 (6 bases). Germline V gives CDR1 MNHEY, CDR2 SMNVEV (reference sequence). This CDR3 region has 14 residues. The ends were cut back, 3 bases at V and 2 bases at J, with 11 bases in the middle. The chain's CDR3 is CASSFGQNTYEQYF. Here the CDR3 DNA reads TGTGCCAGCAGTTTTGGACAGAATACCTACGAGCAGTACTTC.

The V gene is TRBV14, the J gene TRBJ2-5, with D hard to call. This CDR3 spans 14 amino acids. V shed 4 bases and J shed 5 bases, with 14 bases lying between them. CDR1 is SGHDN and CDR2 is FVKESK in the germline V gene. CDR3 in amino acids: CASSPTVVGETQYF. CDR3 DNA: TGTGCCAGCAGCCCTACAGTGGTGGGCGAGACCCAGTACTTC.